This T cell receptor (beta chain) stems from a study of blood T cell repertoires in COVID-19. Study details: The United States, Italy and Spain were the sources of the acute and convalescent COVID-19 samples. The cDNA or gDNA used as material had been derived from T cells, B-cell-depleted T cells, or PBMCs.

Methods used by the authors: It was from reference gene primer amplification that nucleated cell counts were estimated. Produced via immunoSEQ multiplex PCR; TCRdb's table is partial and in-frame only. V, J and clone size reflect that table, while D and trimming were determined from the DNA. In the table there are approximately 83,000 clones, just under 85% of which are singletons. Only one count was recorded for this clone. Germline assignment: CDR1 MNHEY and CDR2 SVGAGI. There are 15 residues in the CDR3. Losses at the gene ends were 4 bases for V and 7 bases for J; bases not matched to a gene: 9. Material: peripheral blood. The V and J genes are TRBV6-5 and TRBJ2-2, with 7 bases identical to TRBD1. The receptor comes from a man aged 50 or older with acute or convalescent COVID-19. The CDR3 coding sequence is TGTGCCAGCAGTTCGACAGGGATTGTAGTCGGGGAGCTGTTTTTT. This translates into CASSSTGIVVGELFF.